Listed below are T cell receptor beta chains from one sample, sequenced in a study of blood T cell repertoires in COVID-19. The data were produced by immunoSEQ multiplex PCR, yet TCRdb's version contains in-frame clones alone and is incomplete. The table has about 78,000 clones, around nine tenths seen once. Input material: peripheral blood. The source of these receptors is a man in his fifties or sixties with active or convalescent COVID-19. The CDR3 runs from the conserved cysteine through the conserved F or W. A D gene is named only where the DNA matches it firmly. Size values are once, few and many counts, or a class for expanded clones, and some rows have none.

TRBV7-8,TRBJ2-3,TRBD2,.,TGTGCCAGCAGCTTCGGTGCTAGCGGGGGCCCAGATACGCAGTATTTT,CASSFGASGGPDTQYF
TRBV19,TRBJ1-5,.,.,TGTGCCAGTAGTATAGATCCTCCAGGGGCCGGCAATCAGCCCCAGCATTTT,CASSIDPPGAGNQPQHF
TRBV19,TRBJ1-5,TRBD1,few,TGTGCCAGTAGTCCCCGGACAGGGCCTCAGCCCCAGCATTTT,CASSPRTGPQPQHF
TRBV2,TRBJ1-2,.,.,TGTGCCAGCAGTCCAACCCACCAGGGGATAGATGGCTACACCTTC,CASSPTHQGIDGYTF
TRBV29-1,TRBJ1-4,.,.,TGCAGCGCAACGGAGACTAATGAAAAACTGTTTTTT,CSATETNEKLFF
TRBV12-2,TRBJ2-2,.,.,TGTGCAAGTCGCGCGCTAGCGGGGGGCGCCGGGGAGCTGTTTTTT,CASRALAGGAGELFF
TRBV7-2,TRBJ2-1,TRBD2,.,TGTGCCAGCAGCTCCTCCTCCGGGACTAGACGCCATGAGCAGTTCTTC,CASSSSSGTRRHEQFF
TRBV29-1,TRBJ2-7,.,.,TGCAGCGTTACCTCAGGCGAGCAGTACTTC,CSVTSGEQYF
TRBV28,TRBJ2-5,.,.,TGTGCCAGCAGTTGGGGCCTACGTCAAGAGACCCAGTACTTC,CASSWGLRQETQYF
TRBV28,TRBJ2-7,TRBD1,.,TGTGCCAGCAGTTACGGACAGGTTTCCTACGAGCAGTACTTC,CASSYGQVSYEQYF
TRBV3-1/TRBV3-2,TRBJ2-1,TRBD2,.,TGTGCCAGCAGCCAAGCATTATTAGCGGGGACTATTGTTAGTGAGCAGTTCTTC,CASSQALLAGTIVSEQFF
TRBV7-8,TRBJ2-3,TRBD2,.,TGTGCCAGCAGCTTAGGGGTTAGCGGGGGCGGGGATACGCAGTATTTT,CASSLGVSGGGDTQYF
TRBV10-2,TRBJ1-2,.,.,TGCGCCAGCACCGAACTTTCCTCTAACTATGGCTACACCTTC,CASTELSSNYGYTF
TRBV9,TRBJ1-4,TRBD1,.,TGTGCCAGCAGCGTCGGAGTGAGACAGGGGGTAAGGGAAAAACTGTTTTTT,CASSVGVRQGVREKLFF
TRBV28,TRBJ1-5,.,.,TGTGCCAGCAGTTTGTTCCCTACTAATCAGCCCCAGCATTTT,CASSLFPTNQPQHF
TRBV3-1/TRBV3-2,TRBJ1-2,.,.,TGTGCCAGCAGCCTGGACAGACGAGCCGCTGGCTACACCTTC,CASSLDRRAAGYTF
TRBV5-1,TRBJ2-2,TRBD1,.,TGCGCCAGCAGCCTGACAGGGCGTACGAACACCGGGGAGCTGTTTTTT,CASSLTGRTNTGELFF
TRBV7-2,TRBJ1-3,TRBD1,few,TGTGCCAGCAGCTTAAAAGGGACAGGGCTCTCTGGAAACACCATATATTTT,CASSLKGTGLSGNTIYF
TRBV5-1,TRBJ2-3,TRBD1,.,TGCGCCAGCAGCTTACAGGGGATCGCAGATACGCAGTATTTT,CASSLQGIADTQYF
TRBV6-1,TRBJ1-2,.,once,TGTGCCAGCAGTGATTTCGGGGACTCAAGTAGCTACACCTTC,CASSDFGDSSSYTF
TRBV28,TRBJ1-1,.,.,TGTGCCAGCAGTTTCGGCAGGGTGAACACTGAAGCTTTCTTT,CASSFGRVNTEAFF
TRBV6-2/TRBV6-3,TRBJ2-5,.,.,TGTGCCAGCAGTTACTCCGTGTCTAGCGAAGAGACCCAGTACTTC,CASSYSVSSEETQYF
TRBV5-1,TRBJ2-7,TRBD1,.,TGCGCCAGCAGCTCCGGGACAGGGGGCGAGCAGTACTTC,CASSSGTGGEQYF
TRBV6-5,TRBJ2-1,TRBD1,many,TGTGCCAGCAGGGATGCCGGGACAGGGTCCCATGAGCAGTTCTTC,CASRDAGTGSHEQFF
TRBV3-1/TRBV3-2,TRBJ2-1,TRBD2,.,TGTGCCAGCAGCTACCTTAGCGGGGGGGTTAATGAGCAGTTCTTC,CASSYLSGGVNEQFF
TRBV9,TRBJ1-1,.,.,TGTGCCAGCAGCGTAGAAGGGGGTGGTATCGGCACTGAAGCTTTCTTT,CASSVEGGGIGTEAFF
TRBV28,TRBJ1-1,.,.,TGTGCCAGCAGCCCCACAGGGTTGAACACTGAAGCTTTCTTT,CASSPTGLNTEAFF
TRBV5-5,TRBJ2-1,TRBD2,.,TGTGCCAGCAGCATCAGCGGGGGGGCCCCCAATGAGCAGTTCTTC,CASSISGGAPNEQFF
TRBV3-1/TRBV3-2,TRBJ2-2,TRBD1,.,TGTGCCAGCAGCCAAGGAACAGGGGGAGAAGGGGCCGGGGAGCTGTTTTTT,CASSQGTGGEGAGELFF
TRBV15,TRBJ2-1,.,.,TGTGCCACCAGCAGAGAGGTGGGGAGCCCCTACAATGAGCAGTTCTTC,CATSREVGSPYNEQFF
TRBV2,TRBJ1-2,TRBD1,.,TGTGCCAGCAGGGGACAGCTCAATTCGGGGGGCTACACCTTC,CASRGQLNSGGYTF
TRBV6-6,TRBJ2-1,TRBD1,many,TGTGCCAGCAGTTCTGGACAGGGACTGACCAATGAGCAGTTCTTC,CASSSGQGLTNEQFF
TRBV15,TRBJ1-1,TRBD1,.,TGTGCCACCAGCCCCGGTGATCCAGGGACAGGGGGGCCTGAAGCTTTCTTT,CATSPGDPGTGGPEAFF
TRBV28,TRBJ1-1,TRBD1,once,TGTGCCAGCAGTACAGGGGGCACTGAAGCTTTCTTT,CASSTGGTEAFF
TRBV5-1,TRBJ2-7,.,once,TGCGCCAGCAGCTTGGCGGGGTTAAGCTCCTACGAGCAGTACTTC,CASSLAGLSSYEQYF
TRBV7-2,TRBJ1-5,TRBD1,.,TGTGCCAGCAGCCCCCGACAGGGGGATCAGCCCCAGCATTTT,CASSPRQGDQPQHF
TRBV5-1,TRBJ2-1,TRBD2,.,TGCGCCAGCACAGAACTAGCGGGGGCGTACAATGAGCAGTTCTTC,CASTELAGAYNEQFF
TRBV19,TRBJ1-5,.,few,TGTGCCAGTAGTGCCCAAGCGGGGCTAGAAGTGCAGCCCCAGCATTTT,CASSAQAGLEVQPQHF
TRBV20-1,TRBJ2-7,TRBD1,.,TGCAGTCCGGACAGGGACAATGAGCAGTACTTC,CSPDRDNEQYF
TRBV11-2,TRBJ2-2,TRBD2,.,TGTGCCAGCAGCTTAGAGCTAGCGGGGGGGGCCGGGGAGCTGTTTTTT,CASSLELAGGAGELFF
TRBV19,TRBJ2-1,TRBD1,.,TGTGCCAGTAGTAGCTCTCCCACGGGACAGGGGACGGATGAGCAGTTCTTC,CASSSSPTGQGTDEQFF
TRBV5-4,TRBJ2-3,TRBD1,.,TGTGCCAGCAGCGCCGGACAGGGGGCCACAGATACGCAGTATTTT,CASSAGQGATDTQYF
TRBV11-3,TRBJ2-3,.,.,TGTGCCAGCAGCTTGTCGGGGGGCACAGATACGCAGTATTTT,CASSLSGGTDTQYF
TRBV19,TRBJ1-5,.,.,TGTGCCAGTAGTAGGCTCCAGGGTCAGCCCCAGCATTTT,CASSRLQGQPQHF
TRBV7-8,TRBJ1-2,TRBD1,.,TGTGCCAGCAGCTCCGGACAGGGTTATGGCTACACCTTC,CASSSGQGYGYTF